The 17 T cell receptor beta chains below all came from one sample that was sequenced in a study of siplizumab effects on memory and regulatory T cells. Libraries were prepared by immunoSEQ multiplex PCR; TCRdb keeps only in-frame clonotypes and omits some of them. The sample holds around 100,000 clones, about 93% seen once. Sequencing was carried out using Tregs sorted from blood. The receptors come from a human donor in good health.

The chain uses TRBV19 and TRBJ1-1, with 7 positions matching TRBD1. The CDR3 is made up of 16 amino acids. V dropped 5 bases and J dropped 0; count of bases not matched to a gene: 9. Germline V gives CDR1 LNHDA, CDR2 SQIVND (reference sequence). Written as DNA, the CDR3 is TGTGCCAGTAGTTTGGGACAGAGATGGGTGAACACTGAAGCTTTCTTT. Residues: CASSLGQRWVNTEAFF.

The J gene is TRBJ2-2, the V gene TRBV7-3; possibly TRBD1 for D (5 bases). Trimming took off 5 bases at V and 2 bases at J, with 9 bases between the two ends. From germline, CDR1 is SGHTA and CDR2 FQGTGA. The length of the CDR3 is 14 residues. CDR3 bases: TGTGCCAGCAGCCCGGACACCAACACCGGGGAGCTGTTTTTT. Its protein product is CASSPDTNTGELFF. The full variable domain, its missing parts supplied by reference TRBV7-3 and TRBJ2-2, is GAGVSQTPSNKVTEKGKYVELRCDPISGHTALYWYRQSLGQGPEFLIYFQGTGAADDSGLPNDRFFAVRPEGSVSTLKIQRTERGDSAVYLCASSPDTNTGELFFGEGSRLTVL.

Only one count was recorded for this clone. The CDR3 region is CASSLVRGGGLSQPQHF. For the CDR3, the DNA is TGTGCCAGCAGCTTAGTTAGGGGGGGAGGACTAAGTCAGCCCCAGCATTTT. The chain employs TRBV7-9 and TRBJ1-5, with a possible D match to TRBD1 (6 bases). Germline assignment: CDR1 SEHNR and CDR2 FQNEAQ (reference sequence). CDR3 length: 17 residues. With 1 base removed from V and 6 bases from J, the gap between germline ends came to 19 bases.

A few counts support this clone. The rearrangement uses TRBV10-3 and TRBJ1-1; TRBD1 matches at 7 bases. This CDR3 region has 15 residues. CDR1 is ENHRY and CDR2 is SYGVKD in the germline V gene. With 2 bases clipped from V and 2 bases from J, the junction kept 5 bases outside the gene matches. This CDR3 is CAISELGTVNTEAFF. The DNA for the CDR3 is TGTGCCATCAGTGAGCTGGGGACAGTAAACACTGAAGCTTTCTTT.

V is TRBV6-6 and J is TRBJ1-1; 12 bases align to TRBD1. The V gene's germline CDR1 is MNHNY and CDR2 SVGAGI (reference sequence). This CDR3 is built from 16 residues. Trimming cost V 2 bases and J 6 bases; bases outside gene matches: 7. CDR3 region: CASSYGTGGESPEAFF. The CDR3 DNA sequence: TGTGCCAGCAGTTACGGGACAGGGGGCGAGTCCCCTGAAGCTTTCTTT.

The V call is TRBV18, the J call TRBJ2-7; D call uncertain. The germline V gene encodes CDR1 KGHSH and CDR2 LQKENI. The length of the CDR3 is 13 residues. Trimming left V 3 bases short and J 3 bases short, with 9 bases between. The CDR3 protein is CASSPFTFYEQYF. The CDR3 DNA is TGTGCCAGCTCACCTTTCACGTTCTACGAGCAGTACTTC.

The chain links TRBV7-2 to TRBJ2-3; D is possibly TRBD1 (5 bases). Per the germline V gene, CDR1 is SGHTA and CDR2 is FQGNSA. Trimming pared 6 bases from V and 0 bases from J, leaving 13 bases between. This CDR3 is built from 15 residues. CDR3 coding DNA: TGTGCCAGCAGACCTTGGACACTCAGCACAGATACGCAGTATTTT. Amino acids: CASRPWTLSTDTQYF.

The CDR3 loop is CASSLGASGSFDNEQFF. CDR3 DNA: TGTGCCAGCAGCTTAGGGGCTAGCGGGAGTTTCGACAATGAGCAGTTCTTC. This chain uses TRBV7-2 with TRBJ2-1, with 10 bases fitting TRBD2. CDR1 SGHTA and CDR2 FQGNSA come from the germline V gene. The CDR3 spans 17 residues. V was pared by 1 base and J by 5 bases, with 8 bases of the junction left unmatched.

V is TRBV11-3 and J is TRBJ1-1; possibly TRBD1 for D (5 bases). The CDR3 extends over 14 amino acids. Per the germline V gene, CDR1 is SGHNT and CDR2 is YENEEA. V gave up 5 bases and J gave up 1 base, with 11 bases separating them. CDR3 sequence (DNA): TGTGCCAGCAGCATCGGGGGAAAGAACACTGAAGCTTTCTTT. Its translation: CASSIGGKNTEAFF. The complete variable domain, with remaining parts taken from reference TRBV11-3 and TRBJ1-1, reads EAGVVQSPRYKIIEKKQPVAFWCNPISGHNTLYWYLQNLGQGPELLIRYENEEAVDDSQLPKDRFSAERLKGVDSTLKIQPAELGDSAVYLCASSIGGKNTEAFFGQGTRLTVV.

This clone was detected only once. The chain recombines TRBV7-9 with TRBJ2-7, with 8 bases that match TRBD1. V gave up 3 bases and J gave up 0 bases; unmatched junction bases: 4. The CDR3 runs to 15 residues. Germline loops: CDR1 SEHNR, CDR2 FQNEAQ (reference sequence). The DNA for the CDR3 is TGTGCCAGCAGCTTCTACAGGGGGGTCTCCTACGAGCAGTACTTC. Protein: CASSFYRGVSYEQYF.

The J gene is TRBJ2-5, the V gene TRBV5-4; 8 nucleotides agree with TRBD2. The CDR3 spans 13 residues. Germline V gene data show CDR1 as SGHNT and CDR2 as YYREEE (reference sequence). The trim removed 7 bases at V and 4 bases at J, leaving 6 bases unmatched. The CDR3 spells CASSGAGGETQYF. CDR3 nucleotides: TGTGCCAGCTCTGGGGCGGGAGGAGAGACCCAGTACTTC. The whole variable domain, remainder taken from reference TRBV5-4 and TRBJ2-5, is ETGVTQSPTHLIKTRGQQVTLRCSSQSGHNTVSWYQQALGQGPQFIFQYYREEENGRGNFPPRFSGLQFPNYSSELNVNALELDDSALYLCASSGAGGETQYFGPGTRLLVL.

The V call is TRBV19, the J call TRBJ1-1; D is undetermined. This CDR3 is built from 15 residues. V shed 7 bases and J shed 0 bases, with 15 bases lying between them. Germline CDR1 LNHDA, CDR2 SQIVND (reference sequence). The CDR3 here is CASTSGRTLNTEAFF. The CDR3, as DNA: TGTGCCAGTACCTCGGGTCGAACGCTGAACACTGAAGCTTTCTTT.

J is TRBJ2-5 and V is TRBV5-1; D is tentatively TRBD1 or TRBD2 (6 bases each). The germline CDR1 and CDR2 sequences are SGHRS and YFSETQ. V lost 4 bases and J 6 bases, leaving 10 bases between the germline ends. There are 12 residues in the CDR3. CDR3 bases: TGCGCCAGCAGCGAAGGGGGGAAGACCCAGTACTTC. Protein product: CASSEGGKTQYF. The whole variable domain, filled in from reference TRBV5-1 and TRBJ2-5, reads KAGVTQTPRYLIKTRGQQVTLSCSPISGHRSVSWYQQTPGQGLQFLFEYFSETQRNKGNFPGRFSGRQFSNSRSEMNVSTLELGDSALYLCASSEGGKTQYFGPGTRLLVL.

The chain uses TRBV6-4 and TRBJ2-2; 7 positions agree with TRBD1. This CDR3 has 14 residues. Trimming removed 5 bases from V and 3 bases from J; junction bases left unmatched: 3. Germline values: CDR1 MRHNA, CDR2 SNTAGT. The CDR3 loop is CASSPTGDTGELFF. CDR3 sequence (DNA): TGTGCCAGCAGTCCTACAGGGGACACCGGGGAGCTGTTTTTT.

This chain connects TRBV6-6 to TRBJ2-1; D unresolved. Trimming removed 4 bases at V and 6 bases at J, with 16 bases between. There are 15 residues in the CDR3. CDR1 MNHNY and CDR2 SVGAGI come from the germline V gene (reference sequence). The CDR3 loop reads CASSFRARGSNEQFF. DNA for the CDR3: TGTGCCAGCAGTTTTCGGGCTCGAGGTTCCAATGAGCAGTTCTTC.

The gene calls are TRBV25-1 and TRBJ2-1; the match to TRBD2 covers 7 bases. The V segment lost 4 bases and the J segment 4 bases; nucleotides outside the gene matches: 7. The CDR3 covers 15 residues. CDR1 and CDR2 from the germline V gene are MGHDK and SYGVNS. The DNA for the CDR3 is TGTGCCAGCAGTGTGGGCGGGAGCGGATACAATGAGCAGTTCTTC. This translates into CASSVGGSGYNEQFF.

The rearrangement links TRBV7-9 to TRBJ2-7, with 7 positions matching TRBD2. V was clipped by 5 bases and J by 1 base; unmatched bases: 11. The CDR3 loop spans 16 amino acids. The germline V gene encodes CDR1 SEHNR and CDR2 FQNEAQ (reference sequence). CDR3 nucleotides: TGTGCCAGCAGCGGGCTGAGCGGGACCCCTTCCTACGAGCAGTACTTC. This codes for CASSGLSGTPSYEQYF.